One T cell receptor (beta chain) is described in this entry. The data belong to a study of blood T cell repertoires in COVID-19. Original methodology: The assay estimated nucleated cells by amplifying reference gene primers. Repertoires were generated with immunoSEQ multiplex PCR, while TCRdb's copy carries only in-frame clones and drops some. V and J calls and clone size are copied from that table; D and trimming were computed from the DNA. Of about 140,000 clones in the sample, roughly 81% are singletons; the top ten hold 9%. The clonotype was recovered from a woman aged 45-59 years with active or convalescent COVID-19. Input material: peripheral blood.

The CDR3 sequence: CASSLYGNTIYF. DNA of the CDR3: TGTGCCAGCAGCTTGTATGGAAACACCATATATTTT. The J gene is TRBJ1-3, the V gene TRBV5-6; D is ambiguous. From germline, CDR1 is SGHDT and CDR2 YYEEEE. Trimming pared 1 base from V and 3 bases from J, leaving 2 bases between. CDR3 length: 12 residues.